This TCR beta chain came from a study of graft-versus-host responses after intestinal transplantation. Study background: Tacrolimus and steroids were given for three to four years to all recipients after anti-thymocyte globulin induction. Broader study findings: Patients who carried graft-donor T cell macrochimerism also had high graft-versus-host to host-versus-graft clonal ratios in their allografts. Marrow from the recipient contained GvH clones, some of which had appeared first in ileum or blood.

CDR1 and CDR2 from the germline V gene are KGHSH and LQKENI. V gave up 0 bases and J gave up 1 base; unmatched junction bases: 3. The CDR3 extends over 15 amino acids. Repertoires were generated with immunoSEQ multiplex PCR, while TCRdb's copy carries only in-frame clones and drops some. The table includes 57,000 or so clones, about 93% detected once. As to this clone: Its antigen is not identified.

The rearrangement joins TRBV18 to TRBJ2-7; 7 nucleotides align to TRBD2. The source of this sequence is a human patient who received an intestinal transplant, so some T cells may come from the graft donor. The sample was PBMCs, taken approximately four months after intestinal transplantation. CDR3 loop: CASSPPLADSYEQYF. The DNA of the CDR3 is TGTGCCAGCTCACCACCCCTAGCGGATTCCTACGAGCAGTACTTC. Variable domain in full (rest from reference TRBV18 and TRBJ2-7): NAGVMQNPRHLVRRRGQEARLRCSPMKGHSHVYWYRQLPEEGLKFMVYLQKENIIDESGMPKERFSAEFPKEGPSILRIQQVVRGDSAAYFCASSPPLADSYEQYFGPGTRLTVT.